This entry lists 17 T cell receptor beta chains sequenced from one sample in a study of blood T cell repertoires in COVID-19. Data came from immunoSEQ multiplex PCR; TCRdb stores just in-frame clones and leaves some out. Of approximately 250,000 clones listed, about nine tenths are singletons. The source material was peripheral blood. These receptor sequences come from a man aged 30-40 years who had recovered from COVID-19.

CDR3 amino acids: CASSPFTQQETQYF. CDR3 sequence (DNA): TGTGCCAGCTCACCCTTTACACAACAAGAGACCCAGTACTTC. The chain has TRBV18 and TRBJ2-5; D remains unclear. The CDR3 sequence is 14 residues long. V dropped 3 bases and J dropped 2 bases, with 10 bases sitting between them. Germline V gives CDR1 KGHSH, CDR2 LQKENI.

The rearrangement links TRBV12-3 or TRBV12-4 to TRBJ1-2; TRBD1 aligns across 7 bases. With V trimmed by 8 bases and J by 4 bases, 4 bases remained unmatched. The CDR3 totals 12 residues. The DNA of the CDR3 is TGTGCCAGCGGTCGACAGGGCTATGGCTACACCTTC. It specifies CASGRQGYGYTF.

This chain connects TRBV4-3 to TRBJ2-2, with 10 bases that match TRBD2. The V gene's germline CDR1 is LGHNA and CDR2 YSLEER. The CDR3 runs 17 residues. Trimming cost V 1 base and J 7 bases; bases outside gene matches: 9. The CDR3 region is CASSQGLAGVRGGELFF. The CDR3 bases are TGCGCCAGCAGCCAAGGGCTAGCGGGGGTGCGGGGCGGGGAGCTGTTTTTT.

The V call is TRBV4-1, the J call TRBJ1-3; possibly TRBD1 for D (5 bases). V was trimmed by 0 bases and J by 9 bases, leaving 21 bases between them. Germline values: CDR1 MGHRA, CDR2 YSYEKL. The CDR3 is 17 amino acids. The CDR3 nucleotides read TGCGCCAGCAGCCAAGATGTCTTCGGGGGATCGGGTGGCACCATATATTTT. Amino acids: CASSQDVFGGSGGTIYF.

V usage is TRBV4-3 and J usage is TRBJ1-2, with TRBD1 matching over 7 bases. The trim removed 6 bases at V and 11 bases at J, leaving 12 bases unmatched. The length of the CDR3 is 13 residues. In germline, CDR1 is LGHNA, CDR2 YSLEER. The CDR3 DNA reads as TGCGCCAGCAGTCACCGGGACAGTCTAGTTTACACCTTC. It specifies CASSHRDSLVYTF.

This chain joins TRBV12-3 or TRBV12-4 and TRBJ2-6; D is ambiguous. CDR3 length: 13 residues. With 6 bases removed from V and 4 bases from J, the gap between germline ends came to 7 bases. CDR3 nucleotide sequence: TGTGCCAGCAGCCCGAGGGGGGCCAACGTCCTGACTTTC. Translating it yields CASSPRGANVLTF.

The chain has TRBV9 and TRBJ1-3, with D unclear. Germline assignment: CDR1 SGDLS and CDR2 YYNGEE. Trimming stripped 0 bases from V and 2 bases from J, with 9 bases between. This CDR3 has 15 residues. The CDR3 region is CASSVGEPTGNTIYF. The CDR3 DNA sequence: TGTGCCAGCAGCGTAGGGGAGCCCACTGGAAACACCATATATTTT. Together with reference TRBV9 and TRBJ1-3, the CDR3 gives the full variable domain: DSGVTQTPKHLITATGQRVTLRCSPRSGDLSVYWYQQSLDQGLQFLIQYYNGEERAKGNILERFSAQQFPDLHSELNLSSLELGDSALYFCASSVGEPTGNTIYFGEGSWLTVV.

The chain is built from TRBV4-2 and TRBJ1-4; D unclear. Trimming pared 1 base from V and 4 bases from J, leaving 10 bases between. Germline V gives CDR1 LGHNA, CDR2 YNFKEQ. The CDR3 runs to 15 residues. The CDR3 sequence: CASSQVPLSNEKLFF. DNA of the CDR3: TGTGCCAGCAGCCAAGTACCCCTAAGTAATGAAAAACTGTTTTTT.

Here the CDR3 DNA reads TGTGCCAGCAGCGTAGTCAGGGCAGATACGCAGTATTTT. Its protein is CASSVVRADTQYF. This sequence joins TRBV9 and TRBJ2-3, with D maybe TRBD1 (5 bases). V lost 0 bases and J 4 bases, leaving 6 bases between the germline ends. CDR1 is SGDLS and CDR2 is YYNGEE in the germline V gene. The CDR3 covers 13 residues.

CDR3 sequence reads: CASSSYRVGDEKLFF. For the CDR3, the DNA is TGTGCCAGCAGCTCTTACAGGGTGGGGGATGAAAAACTGTTTTTT. The chain joins TRBV7-9 to TRBJ1-4, with D maybe TRBD1 (6 bases). The ends were cut back, 4 bases at V and 6 bases at J, with 15 bases in the middle. Germline V lookup: CDR1 SEHNR, CDR2 FQNEAQ (reference sequence). This CDR3 has 15 residues.

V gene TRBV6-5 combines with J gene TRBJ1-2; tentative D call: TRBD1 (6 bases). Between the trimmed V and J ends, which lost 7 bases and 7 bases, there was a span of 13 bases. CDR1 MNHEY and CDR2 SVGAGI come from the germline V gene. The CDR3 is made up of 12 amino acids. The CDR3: CASTHGTLGYTF. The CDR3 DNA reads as TGTGCCAGCACCCACGGGACACTTGGCTACACCTTC.

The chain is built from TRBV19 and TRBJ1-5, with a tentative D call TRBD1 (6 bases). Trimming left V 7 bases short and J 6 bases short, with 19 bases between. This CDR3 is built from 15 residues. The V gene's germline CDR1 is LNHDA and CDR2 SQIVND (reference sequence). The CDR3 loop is CASTEPRGLGQPQHF. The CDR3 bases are TGTGCCAGTACCGAACCGAGGGGGTTGGGTCAGCCCCAGCATTTT.

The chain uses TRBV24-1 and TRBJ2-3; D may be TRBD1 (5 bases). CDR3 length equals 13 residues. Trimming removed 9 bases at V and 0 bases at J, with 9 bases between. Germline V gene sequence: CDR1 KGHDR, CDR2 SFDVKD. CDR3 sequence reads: CATARESTDTQYF. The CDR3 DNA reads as TGTGCCACCGCCAGGGAAAGCACAGATACGCAGTATTTT.

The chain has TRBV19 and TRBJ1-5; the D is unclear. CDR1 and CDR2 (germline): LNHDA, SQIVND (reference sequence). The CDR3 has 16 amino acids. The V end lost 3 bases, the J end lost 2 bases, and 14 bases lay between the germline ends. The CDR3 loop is CASSIGGRAGNQPQHF. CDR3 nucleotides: TGTGCCAGTAGTATCGGAGGAAGGGCTGGCAATCAGCCCCAGCATTTT.

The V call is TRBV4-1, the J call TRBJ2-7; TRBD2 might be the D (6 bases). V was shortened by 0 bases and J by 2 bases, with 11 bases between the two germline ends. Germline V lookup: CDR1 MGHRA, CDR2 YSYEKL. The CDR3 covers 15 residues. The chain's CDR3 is CASSQDSREAYEQYF. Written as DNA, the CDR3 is TGCGCCAGCAGCCAAGATTCGCGGGAAGCCTACGAGCAGTACTTC.

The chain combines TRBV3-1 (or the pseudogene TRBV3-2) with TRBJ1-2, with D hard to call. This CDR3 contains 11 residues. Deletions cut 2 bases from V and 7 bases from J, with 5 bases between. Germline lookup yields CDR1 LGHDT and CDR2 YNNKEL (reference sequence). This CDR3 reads CASSQSLGYTF. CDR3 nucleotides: TGTGCCAGCAGCCAATCACTTGGCTACACCTTC.

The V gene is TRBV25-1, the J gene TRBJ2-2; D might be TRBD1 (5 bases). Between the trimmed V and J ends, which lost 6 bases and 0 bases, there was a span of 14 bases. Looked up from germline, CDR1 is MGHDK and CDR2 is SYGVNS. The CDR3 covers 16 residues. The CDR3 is CASRTGRFANTGELFF. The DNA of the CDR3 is TGTGCCAGCAGAACAGGTCGCTTCGCGAACACCGGGGAGCTGTTTTTT.